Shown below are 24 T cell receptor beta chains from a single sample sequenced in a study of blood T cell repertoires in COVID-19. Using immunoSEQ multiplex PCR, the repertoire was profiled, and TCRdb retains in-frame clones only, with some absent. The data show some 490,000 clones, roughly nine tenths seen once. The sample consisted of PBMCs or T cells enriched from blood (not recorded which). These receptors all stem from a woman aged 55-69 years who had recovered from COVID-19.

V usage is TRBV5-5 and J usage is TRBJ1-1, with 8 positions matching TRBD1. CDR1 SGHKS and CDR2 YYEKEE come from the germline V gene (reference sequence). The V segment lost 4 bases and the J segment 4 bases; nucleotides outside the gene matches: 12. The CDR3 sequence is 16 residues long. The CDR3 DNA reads TGTGCCAGCAGCCTCGGGGCAGGGGGCTTCGGCACTGAAGCTTTCTTT. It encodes CASSLGAGGFGTEAFF.

This CDR3 reads CASSYPTGSFGYTF. The CDR3 region has the DNA TGTGCCAGCAGTTACCCTACAGGGAGTTTTGGCTACACCTTC. The rearrangement links TRBV6-2 or TRBV6-3 to TRBJ1-2, with D maybe TRBD1 (6 bases). The CDR3 totals 14 residues. Germline CDR1 MNHEY, CDR2 SVGEGT. V was cut by 2 bases and J by 7 bases, with 14 bases left in between.

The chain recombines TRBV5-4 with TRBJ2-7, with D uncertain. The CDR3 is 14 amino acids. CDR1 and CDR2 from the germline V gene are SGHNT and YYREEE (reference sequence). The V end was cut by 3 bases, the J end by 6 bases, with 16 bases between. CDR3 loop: CASSSQSSGSEQYV. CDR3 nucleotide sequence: TGTGCCAGCAGCTCTCAATCGAGTGGTTCCGAGCAGTACGTC.

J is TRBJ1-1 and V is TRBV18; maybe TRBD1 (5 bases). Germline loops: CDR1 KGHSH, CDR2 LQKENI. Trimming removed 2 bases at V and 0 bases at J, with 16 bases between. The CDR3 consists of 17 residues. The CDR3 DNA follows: TGTGCCAGCTCACCAAGGCAGGGCCCTCTTCTGAACACTGAAGCTTTCTTT. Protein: CASSPRQGPLLNTEAFF.

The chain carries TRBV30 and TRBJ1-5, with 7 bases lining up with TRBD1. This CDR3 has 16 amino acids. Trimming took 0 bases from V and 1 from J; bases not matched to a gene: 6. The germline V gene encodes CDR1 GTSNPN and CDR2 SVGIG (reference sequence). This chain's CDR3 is CAWSVSGTASNQPQHF. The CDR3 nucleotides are TGTGCCTGGAGTGTATCGGGGACAGCAAGCAATCAGCCCCAGCATTTT. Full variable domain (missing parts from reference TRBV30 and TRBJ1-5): SQTIHQWPATLVQPVGSPLSLECTVEGTSNPNLYWYRQAAGRGLQLLFYSVGIGQISSEVPQNLSASRPQDRQFILSSKKLLLSDSGFYLCAWSVSGTASNQPQHFGDGTRLSIL.

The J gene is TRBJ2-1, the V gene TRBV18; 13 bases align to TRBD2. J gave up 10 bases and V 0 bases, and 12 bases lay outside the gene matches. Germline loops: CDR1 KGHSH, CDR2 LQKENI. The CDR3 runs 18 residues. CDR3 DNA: TGTGCCAGCTCACCACCCACTAGCGGGGGGGCTACGTACGGGGAGCAGTTCTTC. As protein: CASSPPTSGGATYGEQFF.

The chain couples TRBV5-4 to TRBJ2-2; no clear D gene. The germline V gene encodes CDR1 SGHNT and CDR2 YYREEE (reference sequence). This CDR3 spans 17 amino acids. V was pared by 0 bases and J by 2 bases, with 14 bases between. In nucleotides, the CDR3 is TGTGCCAGCAGCTTGGACTACTATCCCAGAAACACCGGGGAGCTGTTTTTT. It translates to CASSLDYYPRNTGELFF.

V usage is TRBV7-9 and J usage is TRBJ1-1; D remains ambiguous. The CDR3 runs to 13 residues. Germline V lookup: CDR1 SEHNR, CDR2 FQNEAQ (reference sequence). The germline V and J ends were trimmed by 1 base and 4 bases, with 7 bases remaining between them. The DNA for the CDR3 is TGTGCCAGCAGCTTAGTAGCAGCCACTGAAGCTTTCTTT. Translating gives CASSLVAATEAFF. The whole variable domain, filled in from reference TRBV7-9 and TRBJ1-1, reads DTGVSQNPRHKITKRGQNVTFRCDPISEHNRLYWYRQTLGQGPEFLTYFQNEAQLEKSRLLSDRFSAERPKGSFSTLEIQRTEQGDSAMYLCASSLVAATEAFFGQGTRLTVV.

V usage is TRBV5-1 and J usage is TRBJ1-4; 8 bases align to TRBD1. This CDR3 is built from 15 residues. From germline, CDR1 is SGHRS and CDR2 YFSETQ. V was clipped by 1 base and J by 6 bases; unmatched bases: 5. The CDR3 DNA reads TGCGCCAGCAGCTTGTACGGACAGGGAGATGAAAAACTGTTTTTT. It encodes CASSLYGQGDEKLFF.

The CDR3 coding sequence is TGTGCCAGCAGCGTAGCCGGGGTGCCCCCCGGCACCGGGGAGCTGTTTTTT. This codes for CASSVAGVPPGTGELFF. The chain is built from TRBV9 and TRBJ2-2, with D tentatively TRBD2 (5 bases). CDR1 is SGDLS and CDR2 is YYNGEE in the germline V gene. This CDR3 comprises 17 residues. Trimming shortened V by 0 bases and J by 4 bases, and 16 bases separated the two germline ends.

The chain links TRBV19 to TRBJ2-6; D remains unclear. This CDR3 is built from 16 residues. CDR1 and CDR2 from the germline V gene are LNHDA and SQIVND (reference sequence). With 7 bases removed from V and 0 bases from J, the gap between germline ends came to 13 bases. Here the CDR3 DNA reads TGTGCCAGTAAGGCGGTACGAGGCTCTGGGGCCAACGTCCTGACTTTC. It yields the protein CASKAVRGSGANVLTF.

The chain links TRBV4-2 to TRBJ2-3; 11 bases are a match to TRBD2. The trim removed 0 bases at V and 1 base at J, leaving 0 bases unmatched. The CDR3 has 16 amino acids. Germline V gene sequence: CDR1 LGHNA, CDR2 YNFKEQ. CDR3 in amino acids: CASSQETSGGTDTQYF. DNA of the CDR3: TGTGCCAGCAGCCAAGAGACTAGCGGGGGCACAGATACGCAGTATTTT.

The CDR3 region is CATSDWGTGDADTQYF. CDR3 sequence (DNA): TGTGCCACCAGTGATTGGGGGACAGGGGATGCAGATACGCAGTATTTT. The chain employs TRBV24-1 and TRBJ2-3, with TRBD1 matching 10 bases. Germline assignment: CDR1 KGHDR and CDR2 SFDVKD. V shed 2 bases, J shed 4 bases, and the junction held 5 bases outside the gene matches. This CDR3 spans 16 amino acids.

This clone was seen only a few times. CDR3 DNA sequence: TGTGCCAGCAGTGAACAGGGGAGCTCCTACGAGCAGTACTTC. Its protein is CASSEQGSSYEQYF. This sequence joins TRBV2 and TRBJ2-7, with D perhaps matching TRBD1 (6 bases). Per germline, CDR1 SNHLY and CDR2 FYNNEI. The CDR3 consists of 14 residues. The V end was cut by 2 bases, the J end by 0 bases, with 8 bases between.

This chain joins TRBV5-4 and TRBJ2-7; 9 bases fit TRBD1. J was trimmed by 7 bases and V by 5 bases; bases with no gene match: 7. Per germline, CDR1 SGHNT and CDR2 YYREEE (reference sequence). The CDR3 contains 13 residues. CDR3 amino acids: CASSLTGGREQYF. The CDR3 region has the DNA TGTGCCAGCAGTTTGACAGGGGGTCGGGAGCAGTACTTC.

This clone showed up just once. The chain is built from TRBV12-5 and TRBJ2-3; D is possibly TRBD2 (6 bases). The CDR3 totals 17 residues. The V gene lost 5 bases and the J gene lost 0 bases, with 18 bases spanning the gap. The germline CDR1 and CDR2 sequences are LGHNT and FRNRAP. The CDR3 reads CASGLDRIAVSTDTQYF. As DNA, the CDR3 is TGTGCTAGTGGTCTCGATAGAATAGCGGTAAGCACAGATACGCAGTATTTT.

CDR3 sequence (DNA): TGTGCCTCCCTTAGCACAGATACGCAGTATTTT. It codes for CASLSTDTQYF. The gene calls are TRBV10-3 and TRBJ2-3, with D uncertain. This CDR3 is 11 amino acids long. Trimming stripped 11 bases from V and 0 bases from J, with 6 bases between. Germline loops: CDR1 ENHRY, CDR2 SYGVKD.

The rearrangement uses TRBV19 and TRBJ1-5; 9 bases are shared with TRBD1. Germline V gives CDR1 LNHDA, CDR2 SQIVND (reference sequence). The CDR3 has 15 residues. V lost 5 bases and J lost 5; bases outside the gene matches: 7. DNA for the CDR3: TGTGCCAGTAGTTCGGACAGGGGTAATTATCAGCCCCAGCATTTT. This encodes CASSSDRGNYQPQHF.

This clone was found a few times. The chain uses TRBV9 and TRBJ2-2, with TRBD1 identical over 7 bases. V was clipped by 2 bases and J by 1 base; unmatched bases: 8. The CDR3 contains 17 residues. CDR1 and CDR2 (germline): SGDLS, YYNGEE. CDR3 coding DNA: TGTGCCAGCAGCGTCGACCCAAACAGGGGGAACACCGGGGAGCTGTTTTTT. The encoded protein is CASSVDPNRGNTGELFF.

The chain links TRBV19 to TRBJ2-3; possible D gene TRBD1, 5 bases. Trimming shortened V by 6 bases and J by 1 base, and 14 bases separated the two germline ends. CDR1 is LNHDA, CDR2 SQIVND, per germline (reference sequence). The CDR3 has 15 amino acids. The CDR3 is CASSEGALGTDTQYF. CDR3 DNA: TGTGCCAGTAGCGAAGGGGCACTTGGCACAGATACGCAGTATTTT.

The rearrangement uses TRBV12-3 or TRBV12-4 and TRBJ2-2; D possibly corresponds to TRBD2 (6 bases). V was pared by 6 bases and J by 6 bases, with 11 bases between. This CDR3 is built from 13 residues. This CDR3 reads CASSPGVSGELFF. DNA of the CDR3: TGTGCCAGCAGCCCGGGGGTCTCCGGGGAGCTGTTTTTT.

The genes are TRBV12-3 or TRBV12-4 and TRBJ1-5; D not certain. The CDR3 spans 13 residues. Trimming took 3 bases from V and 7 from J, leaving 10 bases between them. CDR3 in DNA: TGTGCCAGCAGTTTCGGGGAGGGCCAGCCCCAGCATTTT. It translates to CASSFGEGQPQHF.

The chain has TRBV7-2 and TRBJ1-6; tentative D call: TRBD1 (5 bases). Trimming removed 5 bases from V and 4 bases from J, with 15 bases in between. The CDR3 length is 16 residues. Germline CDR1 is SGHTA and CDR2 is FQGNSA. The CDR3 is CASSRAWGTYNSPLHF. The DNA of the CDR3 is TGTGCCAGCAGCCGGGCATGGGGCACATATAATTCACCCCTCCACTTT.

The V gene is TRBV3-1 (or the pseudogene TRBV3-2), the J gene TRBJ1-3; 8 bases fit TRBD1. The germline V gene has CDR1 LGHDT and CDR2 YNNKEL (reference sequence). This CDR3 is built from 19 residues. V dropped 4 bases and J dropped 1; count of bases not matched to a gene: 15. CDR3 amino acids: CASSRRTLTGGSSGNTIYF. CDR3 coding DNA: TGTGCCAGCAGCCGAAGGACCTTAACAGGGGGTTCGTCTGGAAACACCATATATTTT.